This TCR beta chain emerged from a study of blood T cells in healthy people across ages. Whole-study context: About one barcoded beta molecule per two T cells was the capture yield of template switching.

CDR3 size: 15 residues. Germline CDR1 is ENHRY and CDR2 is SYGVKD. It was with a sample-barcoded 5' primer and a J-beta primer mix that a second PCR of roughly 6 to 12 cycles was run. TCRdb itself ran the 5' RACE reads through MiXCR, one entry per CDR3 protein. The data hold about 830,000 distinct CDR3 sequences, with under 80% observed a single time. This clonotype is a singleton in its sample. All donors came from Russia, were Caucasian and healthy, and spanned ages roughly 6 to 100. Every sample had a minimum of 6 million PBMCs isolated. The receptor comes from a young man in good health. V usage is TRBV10-3 and J usage is TRBJ2-4, with 7 bases that match TRBD2. The end of the DNA aligns better with TRBJ2-7, so the J call may be wrong. Source material: blood. CDR3 loop: CAIRKGLENSYEQYF. Here the CDR3 DNA reads TGTGCCATCAGAAAAGGACTAGAGAATTCCTACGAGCAGTACTTC.